Listed below are T cell receptor beta chains from one sample, sequenced in a study of cytomegalovirus exposure and HLA in healthy donors. Some clones are missing from TCRdb's copy, which holds only in-frame ones; the method was immunoSEQ multiplex PCR. Of 85,000 to 110,000 clones in the sample, 60% to 70% were seen once. What was sequenced was PBMCs. The receptors come from a woman between 50 and 59 years old in good health and CMV-seronegative. CDR3s include the opening cysteine and the closing phenylalanine or tryptophan. The D gene is left open where the match is weak. For some rows the clone size is stated as once, few or many, or as a class when expanded; others skip it.

>TRBV2|TRBJ2-5|-|-
CASSSAGAETQYF
TGTGCCAGCAGTTCCGCGGGGGCAGAGACCCAGTACTTC
>TRBV5-4|TRBJ2-1|-|-
CASSLGHVSPNEQFF
TGTGCCAGCAGCCTTGGCCACGTCTCCCCCAATGAGCAGTTCTTC
>TRBV5-1|TRBJ2-1|-|-
CASSLGAGTYNEQFF
TGCGCCAGCAGCTTAGGAGCGGGCACCTACAATGAGCAGTTCTTC
>TRBV12-5|TRBJ2-1|TRBD2|few
CASGPPPSSGNSLSYNEQFF
TGTGCTAGTGGTCCGCCTCCGTCGAGCGGGAACTCCCTATCCTACAATGAGCAGTTCTTC
>TRBV4-2|TRBJ2-1|TRBD2|-
CASSQEGGGPSYNEQFF
TGTGCCAGCAGCCAAGAAGGCGGGGGGCCCTCCTACAATGAGCAGTTCTTC
>TRBV5-6|TRBJ1-4|TRBD1|-
CASSSDRDLMKKLFF
TGTGCCAGCAGCTCGGACAGGGACCTAATGAAGAAACTGTTTTTT
>TRBV5-1|TRBJ1-2|-|-
CASSGGGSANYGYTF
TGCGCCAGCAGCGGGGGGGGCAGCGCCAACTATGGCTACACCTTC
>TRBV4-1|TRBJ2-7|TRBD2|once
CASSQGLAGAPTYEQYF
TGCGCCAGCAGCCAAGGTCTAGCGGGGGCCCCTACCTACGAGCAGTACTTC
>TRBV7-6|TRBJ2-7|-|-
CASSFSGNEQYF
TGTGCCAGCAGCTTTTCAGGGAACGAGCAGTACTTC
>TRBV6-5|TRBJ1-1|-|-
CASSSPSSGNTEAFF
TGTGCCAGCAGTTCCCCTAGCTCGGGGAACACTGAAGCTTTCTTT
>TRBV7-9|TRBJ1-1|TRBD1|few
CASSPGQGWTEAFF
TGTGCCAGCAGCCCGGGACAGGGATGGACTGAAGCTTTCTTT
>TRBV10-3|TRBJ1-5|TRBD1|-
CAISESTGQVQPQHF
TGTGCCATCAGTGAGTCGACAGGGCAAGTCCAGCCCCAGCATTTT
>TRBV29-1|TRBJ1-2|-|once
CSVDVTDSYGYTF
TGCAGCGTTGACGTTACAGATTCCTATGGCTACACCTTC
>TRBV18|TRBJ2-5|-|-
CASSPLGVMQYF
TGTGCCAGCTCACCATTAGGGGTCATGCAATACTTC
>TRBV27|TRBJ2-7|TRBD1|-
CASTSLQGERYEQYF
TGTGCCAGCACCTCGTTACAGGGGGAGCGCTACGAGCAGTACTTC
>TRBV20-1|TRBJ2-2|-|-
CSASGPGELFF
TGCAGTGCTAGTGGGCCCGGGGAGCTGTTTTTT
>TRBV7-9|TRBJ2-7|TRBD1|-
CASSRQGASGEQYF
TGTGCCAGCAGCCGACAGGGGGCATCGGGCGAGCAGTACTTC
>TRBV5-4|TRBJ2-1|TRBD2|-
CASSLETSGGKQFF
TGTGCCAGCAGCTTGGAGACTAGCGGGGGGAAGCAGTTCTTC
>TRBV5-1|TRBJ2-1|-|-
CASSIYSGLYNEQFF
TGCGCCAGCAGCATCTATAGCGGACTCTACAATGAGCAGTTCTTC
>TRBV27|TRBJ2-2|-|-
CASSSPSKRKNTGELFF
TGTGCCAGCAGTTCTCCGTCTAAGCGGAAGAACACCGGGGAGCTGTTTTTT
>TRBV30|TRBJ2-1|-|-
CAWSRGGGGEQFF
TGTGCCTGGAGTCGTGGAGGGGGGGGTGAGCAGTTCTTC
>TRBV23-1|TRBJ1-1|-|-
CASSQFELNTEAFF
TGCGCCAGCAGTCAATTCGAACTAAACACTGAAGCTTTCTTT
>TRBV19|TRBJ2-1|-|-
CASSIRNGGEQFF
TGTGCCAGTAGTATACGCAACGGGGGTGAGCAGTTCTTC
>TRBV10-3|TRBJ1-1|-|-
CAIREGQTNTEAFF
TGTGCCATCAGGGAGGGGCAGACCAACACTGAAGCTTTCTTT
>TRBV19|TRBJ2-3|-|-
CASRAGLDTQYF
TGTGCCAGTCGGGCAGGGTTAGATACGCAGTATTTT
>TRBV29-1|TRBJ2-3|TRBD2|-
CSVDSRLAGTDTQYF
TGCAGCGTTGATTCCCGACTAGCGGGGACAGATACGCAGTATTTT
>TRBV10-2|TRBJ2-3|TRBD2|-
CASRSPLLAGLTDTQYF
TGCGCCAGCAGGAGCCCTCTACTAGCGGGGCTCACAGATACGCAGTATTTT
>TRBV11-2|TRBJ2-3|-|-
CASSLEGGGSTDTQYF
TGTGCCAGCAGCCTAGAGGGTGGCGGGAGCACAGATACGCAGTATTTT
>TRBV6-1|TRBJ2-7|TRBD1|once
CASRYTGTGGEQYF
TGTGCCAGCAGATATACCGGGACAGGGGGAGAGCAGTACTTC
>TRBV9|TRBJ2-5|TRBD1|-
CASSARGTEQETQYF
TGTGCCAGCAGCGCCAGGGGGACAGAACAAGAGACCCAGTACTTC
>TRBV5-4|TRBJ1-4|TRBD1|-
CASSLAGQYNEKLFF
TGTGCCAGCAGCCTAGCGGGACAGTATAATGAAAAACTGTTTTTT
>TRBV27|TRBJ2-7|-|-
CASRRGTATYEQYF
TGTGCCAGCAGACGGGGGACCGCCACCTACGAGCAGTACTTC
>TRBV18|TRBJ2-2|-|-
CASSPRRGANTGELFF
TGTGCCAGCTCACCACGGCGCGGCGCGAACACCGGGGAGCTGTTTTTT
>TRBV9|TRBJ2-2|TRBD2|-
CASSVLAGGTNTGELFF
TGTGCCAGCAGCGTACTAGCGGGAGGAACGAACACCGGGGAGCTGTTTTTT
>TRBV28|TRBJ1-5|-|-
CASSLRGGGNQPQHF
TGTGCCAGCAGTTTAAGGGGAGGCGGCAATCAGCCCCAGCATTTT
>TRBV28|TRBJ2-7|TRBD2|-
CASSSLAGAYEQYF
TGTGCCAGCAGTTCTCTAGCGGGAGCCTACGAGCAGTACTTC
>TRBV2|TRBJ2-5|-|-
CASSREPYQETQYF
TGTGCCAGCAGCCGGGAACCTTACCAAGAGACCCAGTACTTC
>TRBV5-1|TRBJ2-6|TRBD2|-
CASSITGGAGANVLTF
TGCGCCAGCAGCATAACGGGAGGTGCGGGGGCCAACGTCCTGACTTTC
>TRBV10-3|TRBJ2-7|-|once
CAISGGGYYEQYF
TGTGCCATCAGCGGAGGCGGGTACTACGAGCAGTACTTC
>TRBV6-1|TRBJ2-7|-|-
CASSDVVPGYF
TGTGCCAGCAGTGACGTGGTGCCGGGGTACTTC
>TRBV5-1|TRBJ2-1|TRBD2|-
CASTPIAGGPENEQFF
TGCGCCAGCACCCCAATAGCGGGAGGGCCAGAGAATGAGCAGTTCTTC
>TRBV6-1|TRBJ2-2|-|-
CASSGRGRELFF
TGTGCCAGCAGTGGCAGGGGCCGGGAGCTGTTTTTT